This TCR beta chain stems from a study of cytomegalovirus exposure and HLA in healthy donors. Background on the study: Of the donors genotyped, a few hundred in all, 80% to 85% fell in the Caucasian-associated ancestry cluster.

The PCR had 60 Vbeta and 13 Jbeta primers. Repertoires were generated with immunoSEQ multiplex PCR, while TCRdb's copy carries only in-frame clones and drops some. The data show fewer than 200,000 clones, with approximately 80% seen just once and under 0.8% held by the top ten. Germline trimming cut 0 bases from V and 0 bases from J; bases unmatched to any gene: 9. The CDR3 is 18 amino acids. Looked up from germline, CDR1 is SGHDT and CDR2 is YYEEEE. What was sequenced was PBMCs. The rearrangement links TRBV5-6 to TRBJ1-3; TRBD1 matches 7 bases. This TCR derives from a boy younger than 18 in good health and CMV-seronegative. DNA of the CDR3: TGTGCCAGCAGCTTGGCCGTGAGACAGGGTTCCTCTGGAAACACCATATATTTT. This encodes CASSLAVRQGSSGNTIYF.